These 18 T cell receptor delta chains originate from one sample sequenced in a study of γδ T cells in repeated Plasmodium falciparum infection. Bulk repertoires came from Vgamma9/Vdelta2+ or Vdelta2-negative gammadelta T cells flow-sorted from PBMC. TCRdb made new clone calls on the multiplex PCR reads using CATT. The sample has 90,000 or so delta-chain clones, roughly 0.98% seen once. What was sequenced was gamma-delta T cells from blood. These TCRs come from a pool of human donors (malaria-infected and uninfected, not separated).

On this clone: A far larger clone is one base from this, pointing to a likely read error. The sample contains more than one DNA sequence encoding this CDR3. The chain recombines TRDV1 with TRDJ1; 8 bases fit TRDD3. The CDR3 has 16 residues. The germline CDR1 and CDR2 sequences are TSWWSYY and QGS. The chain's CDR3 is CALRKWGIYGTDKLIF. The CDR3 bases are TGTGCTCTTAGGAAATGGGGGATTTATGGCACCGATAAGCTCATCTTT.

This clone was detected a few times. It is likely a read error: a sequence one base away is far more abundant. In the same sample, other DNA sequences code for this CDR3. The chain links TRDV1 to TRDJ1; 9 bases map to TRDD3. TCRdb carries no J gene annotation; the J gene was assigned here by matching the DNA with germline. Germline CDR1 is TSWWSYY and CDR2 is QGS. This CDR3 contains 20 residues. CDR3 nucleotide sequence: TGTGCTCTTGGGGAAGACTTGAAGGGCTGGGGGATCTACCCCACCGGTAAACTCATCTTT. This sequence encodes CALGEDLKGWGIYPTGKLIF.

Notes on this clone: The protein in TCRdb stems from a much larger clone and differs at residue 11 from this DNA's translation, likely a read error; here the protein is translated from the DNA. CDR3 protein: CACDTLLEGTGKLIF. The CDR3 DNA follows: TGTGCCTGTGACACTCTCCTGGAGGGGACCGGTAAACTCATCTTT. The gene calls are TRDV2 and TRDJ1; D may be TRDD3 (5 bases). TCRdb does not report a J gene; here it was assigned by matching the DNA to germline references. The length of the CDR3 is 15 residues. Germline values: CDR1 GEAIGNYY, CDR2 EKD.

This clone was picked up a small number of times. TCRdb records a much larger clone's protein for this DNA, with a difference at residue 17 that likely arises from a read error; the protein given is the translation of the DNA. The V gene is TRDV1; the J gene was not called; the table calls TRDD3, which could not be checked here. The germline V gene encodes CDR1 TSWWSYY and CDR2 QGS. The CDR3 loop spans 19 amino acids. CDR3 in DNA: TGTGCTCTTGGGGAACTTTGTTTGGTACCGCGATCGTTGACCGATAAACCCATCTTT. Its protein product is CALGELCLVPRSLTDKPIF.

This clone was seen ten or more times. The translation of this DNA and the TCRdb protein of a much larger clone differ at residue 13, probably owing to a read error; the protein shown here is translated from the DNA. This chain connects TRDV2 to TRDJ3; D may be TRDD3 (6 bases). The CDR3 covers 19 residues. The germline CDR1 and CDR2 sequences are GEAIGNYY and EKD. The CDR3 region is CACDTGGLRGSWGTRQMFF. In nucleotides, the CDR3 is TGTGCCTGTGACACTGGGGGCCTGAGGGGCTCCTGGGGCACCCGACAGATGTTTTTC.

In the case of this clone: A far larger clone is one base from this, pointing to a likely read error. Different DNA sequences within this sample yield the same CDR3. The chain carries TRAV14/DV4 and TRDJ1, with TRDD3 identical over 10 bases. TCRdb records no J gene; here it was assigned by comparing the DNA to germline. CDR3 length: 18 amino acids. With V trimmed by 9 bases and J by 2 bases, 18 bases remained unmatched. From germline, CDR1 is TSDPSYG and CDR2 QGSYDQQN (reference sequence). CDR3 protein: CAIIHLRFGGIRTDKLIF. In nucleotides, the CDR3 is TGTGCAATCATACACCTACGTTTCGGGGGGATACGTACCGATAAACTCATCTTT.

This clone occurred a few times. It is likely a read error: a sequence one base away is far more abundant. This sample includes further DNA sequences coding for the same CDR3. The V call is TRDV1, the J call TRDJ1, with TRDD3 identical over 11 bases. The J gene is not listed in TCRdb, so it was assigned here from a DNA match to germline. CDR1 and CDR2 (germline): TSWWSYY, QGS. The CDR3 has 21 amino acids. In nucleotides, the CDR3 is TGCGCTCTTGGGGAACCTGTGCCCCACTGGGGGATAATGCGCAACACCGATAAACTCATCTTT. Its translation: CALGEPVPHWGIMRNTDKLIF.

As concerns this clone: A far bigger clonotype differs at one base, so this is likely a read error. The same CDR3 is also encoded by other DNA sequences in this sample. The CDR3 DNA reads as TGTGCTCTCGGGGAAATCCGTCAGGGGTACACCGATAAACTCATCTTT. It translates to CALGEIRQGYTDKLIF. This chain links TRDV1 with TRDJ1; D is possibly TRDD1 or TRDD3 (5 bases each). TCRdb offers no J gene call, so here the DNA was matched to germline to obtain one. Germline loops: CDR1 TSWWSYY, CDR2 QGS. The CDR3 is made up of 16 amino acids.

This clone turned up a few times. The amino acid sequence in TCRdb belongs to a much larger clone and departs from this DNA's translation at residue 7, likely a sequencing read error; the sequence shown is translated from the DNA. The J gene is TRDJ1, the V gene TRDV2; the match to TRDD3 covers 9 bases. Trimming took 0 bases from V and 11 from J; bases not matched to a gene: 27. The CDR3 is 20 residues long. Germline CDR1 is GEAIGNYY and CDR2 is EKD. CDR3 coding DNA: TGTGCCTGTGACACCGTGGCTGCGTCGTCTTCTACTGGGGGACGCCACCGGCTCATCTTT. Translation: CACDTVAASSSTGGRHRLIF.

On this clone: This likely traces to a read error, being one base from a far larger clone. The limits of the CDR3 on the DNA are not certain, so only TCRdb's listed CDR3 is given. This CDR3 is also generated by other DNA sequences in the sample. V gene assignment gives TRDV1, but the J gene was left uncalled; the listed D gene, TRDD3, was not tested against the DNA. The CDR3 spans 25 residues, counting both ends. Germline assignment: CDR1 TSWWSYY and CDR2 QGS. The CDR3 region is CALTEKVPTGGYGCCGEQYTDKLIF.

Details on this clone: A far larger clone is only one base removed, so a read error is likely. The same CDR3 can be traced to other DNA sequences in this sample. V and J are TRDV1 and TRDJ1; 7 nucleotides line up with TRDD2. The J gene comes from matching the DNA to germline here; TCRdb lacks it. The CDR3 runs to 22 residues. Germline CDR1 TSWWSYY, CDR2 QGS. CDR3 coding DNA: TGTGCTCTTGGACCTCGCGTTCCTACCATGGGGACAAGACCCAAGTACACCGACAAACTCATCTTT. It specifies CALGPRVPTMGTRPKYTDKLIF.

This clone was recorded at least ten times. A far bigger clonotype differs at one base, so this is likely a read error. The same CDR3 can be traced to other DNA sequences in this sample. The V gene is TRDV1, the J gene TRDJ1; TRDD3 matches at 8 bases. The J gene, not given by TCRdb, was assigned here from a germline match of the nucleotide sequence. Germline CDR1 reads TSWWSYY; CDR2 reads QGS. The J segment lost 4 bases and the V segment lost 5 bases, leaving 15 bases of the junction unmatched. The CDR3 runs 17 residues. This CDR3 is CALGTASFWGRHDKLIF. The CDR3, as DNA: TGTGCTCTTGGGACCGCCTCCTTCTGGGGGAGACACGATAAACTCATCTTT.

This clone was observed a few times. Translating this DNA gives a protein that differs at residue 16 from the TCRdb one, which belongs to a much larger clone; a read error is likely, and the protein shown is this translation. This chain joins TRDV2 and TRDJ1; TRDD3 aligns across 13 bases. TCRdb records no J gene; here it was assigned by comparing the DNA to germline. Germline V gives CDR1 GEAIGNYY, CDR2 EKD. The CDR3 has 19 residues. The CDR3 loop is CACDTLTDWGIRSTDRLIF. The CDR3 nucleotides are TGTGCCTGTGACACCCTTACCGACTGGGGGATACGATCCACAGATAGACTCATCTTT.

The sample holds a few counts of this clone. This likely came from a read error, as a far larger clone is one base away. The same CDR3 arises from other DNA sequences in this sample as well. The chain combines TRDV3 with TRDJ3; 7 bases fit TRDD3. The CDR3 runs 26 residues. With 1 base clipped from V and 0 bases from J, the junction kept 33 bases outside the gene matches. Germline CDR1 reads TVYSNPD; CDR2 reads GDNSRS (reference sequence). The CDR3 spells CAFNDLTLFETTDVGDSSWDTRQMFF. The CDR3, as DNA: TGTGCCTTTAATGATCTGACCCTCTTCGAGACTACTGATGTGGGGGACAGCTCCTGGGACACCCGACAGATGTTTTTC.

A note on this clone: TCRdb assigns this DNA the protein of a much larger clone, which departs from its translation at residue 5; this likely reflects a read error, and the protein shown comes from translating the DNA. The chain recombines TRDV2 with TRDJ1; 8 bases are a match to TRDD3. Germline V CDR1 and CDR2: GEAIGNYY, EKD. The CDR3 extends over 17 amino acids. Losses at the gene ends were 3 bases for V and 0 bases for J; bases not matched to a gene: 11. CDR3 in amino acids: CACDAVLGARNTDKLIF. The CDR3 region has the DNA TGTGCCTGTGACGCCGTACTGGGGGCTAGAAACACCGATAAACTCATCTTT.

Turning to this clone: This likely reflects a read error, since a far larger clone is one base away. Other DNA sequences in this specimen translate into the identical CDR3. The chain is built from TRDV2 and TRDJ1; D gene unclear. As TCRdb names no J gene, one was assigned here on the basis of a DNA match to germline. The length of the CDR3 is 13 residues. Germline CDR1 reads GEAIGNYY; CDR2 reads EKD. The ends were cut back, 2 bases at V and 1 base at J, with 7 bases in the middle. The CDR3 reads CACDSPSTDKLIF. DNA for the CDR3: TGTGCCTGTGACAGCCCCTCCACCGATAAACTCATCTTT.

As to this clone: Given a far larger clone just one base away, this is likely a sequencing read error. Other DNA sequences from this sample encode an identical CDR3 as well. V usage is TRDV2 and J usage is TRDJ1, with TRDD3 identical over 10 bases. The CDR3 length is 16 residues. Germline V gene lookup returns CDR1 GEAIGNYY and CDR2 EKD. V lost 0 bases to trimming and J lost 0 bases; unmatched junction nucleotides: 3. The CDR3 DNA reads TGTGCCTGTGACACCGGGGGGATACGGGACACCGATAAACTCATCTTT. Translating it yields CACDTGGIRDTDKLIF.

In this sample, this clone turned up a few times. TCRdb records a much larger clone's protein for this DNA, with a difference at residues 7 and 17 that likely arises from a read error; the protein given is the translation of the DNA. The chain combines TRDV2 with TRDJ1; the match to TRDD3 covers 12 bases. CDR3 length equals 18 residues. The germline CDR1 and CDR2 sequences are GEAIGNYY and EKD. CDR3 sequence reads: CACDTSLVWGIRSDKLTF. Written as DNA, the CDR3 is TGTGCCTGTGACACTTCTCTGGTCTGGGGGATACGCAGCGATAAACTCACCTTT.